The 30 T cell receptor beta chains in this list originate from one sample, sequenced in a study of cytomegalovirus exposure and HLA in healthy donors. This PCR relied on a set of 60 Vbeta primers and 13 Jbeta primers. Sequencing used immunoSEQ multiplex PCR; TCRdb keeps in-frame clones, though not all of them. This sample has around 85,000 clones, with approximately 74% found just once. What was sequenced was PBMCs. Receptors originate from a young man in good health and CMV-seropositive.

This clone has more than one count but fewer than ten. The chain is built from TRBV6-1 and TRBJ1-1; TRBD1 matches at 7 bases. CDR3 length: 13 residues. V dropped 8 bases and J dropped 2; count of bases not matched to a gene: 5. The germline gives CDR1 MNHNS, CDR2 SASEGT. Here the CDR3 reads CASPDRLNTEAFF. In DNA, the CDR3 is TGTGCCAGCCCGGACAGGTTAAACACTGAAGCTTTCTTT.

V is TRBV30 and J is TRBJ2-5; D ambiguous. TRBJ2-7 matches the DNA end more closely, so the J call is doubtful. Germline V gene data show CDR1 as GTSNPN and CDR2 as SVGIG (reference sequence). CDR3 length: 12 residues. CDR3 sequence: CAWSRPYYEQYF. The CDR3 DNA is TGTGCCTGGAGCCGGCCCTACTACGAGCAGTACTTC.

The J gene is TRBJ2-3, the V gene TRBV27, with D perhaps TRBD2 (6 bases). Germline V gives CDR1 MNHEY, CDR2 SMNVEV (reference sequence). V gave up 0 bases and J gave up 5 bases, with 6 bases separating them. The CDR3 loop spans 13 amino acids. The CDR3 region is CASSLSGGDTQYF. The CDR3 DNA follows: TGTGCCAGCAGTTTATCGGGGGGAGATACGCAGTATTTT.

The V call is TRBV4-1, the J call TRBJ1-2; 7 nucleotides line up with TRBD1. CDR3 length: 15 residues. V lost 2 bases to trimming and J lost 3 bases; unmatched junction nucleotides: 6. Germline CDR1 and CDR2: MGHRA and YSYEKL. CDR3 protein: CASSQSPTGHYGYTF. The CDR3 bases are TGCGCCAGCAGCCAATCCCCGACAGGGCACTATGGCTACACCTTC.

V is TRBV27 and J is TRBJ1-1; 8 bases are a match to TRBD1. The germline CDR1 and CDR2 sequences are MNHEY and SMNVEV (reference sequence). V lost 3 bases and J lost 3; bases outside the gene matches: 9. This CDR3 has 16 residues. CDR3 coding DNA: TGTGCCAGCAGTTTCTGGCCAGGGGGCAGGGACACTGAAGCTTTCTTT. Residues: CASSFWPGGRDTEAFF.

The chain couples TRBV7-6 to TRBJ1-2, with 10 nucleotides matching TRBD1. CDR3 size: 16 residues. V lost 5 bases and J lost 4; bases outside the gene matches: 10. Germline CDR1 reads SGHVS; CDR2 reads FNYEAQ. CDR3 nucleotide sequence: TGTGCCAGCAGCACTAGGAGGGACAGGGGTAGCTATGGCTACACCTTC. Amino acid sequence: CASSTRRDRGSYGYTF.

The chain combines TRBV14 with TRBJ2-7; D gene ambiguous. The CDR3 extends over 14 amino acids. V gave up 1 base and J gave up 1 base, with 8 bases separating them. Germline loops: CDR1 SGHDN, CDR2 FVKESK. In DNA, the CDR3 is TGTGCCAGCAGCCAAGTCTCGGGTTCCTACGAGCAGTACTTC. Translation: CASSQVSGSYEQYF.

The chain joins TRBV4-3 to TRBJ1-5; D is possibly TRBD1 (5 bases). Germline V gives CDR1 LGHNA, CDR2 YSLEER. V was shortened by 1 base and J by 3 bases, with 16 bases between the two germline ends. The CDR3 is made up of 17 amino acids. CDR3 nucleotide sequence: TGCGCCAGCAGCCAAGGGGTCGGGTCGGGACTCAATCAGCCCCAGCATTTT. Translation: CASSQGVGSGLNQPQHF.

The genes are TRBV19 and TRBJ2-5; maybe TRBD1 (6 bases). CDR3 length equals 13 residues. CDR1 is LNHDA and CDR2 is SQIVND in the germline V gene (reference sequence). V was clipped by 2 bases and J by 5 bases, with 9 bases between them. CDR3 nucleotides: TGTGCCAGTAGTATATACAGGGAGGAGACCCAGTACTTC. Residues: CASSIYREETQYF.

The rearrangement links TRBV5-1 to TRBJ2-5, with 8 bases identical to TRBD1. Looked up from germline, CDR1 is SGHRS and CDR2 is YFSETQ. This CDR3 is built from 16 residues. The V segment lost 4 bases and the J segment 5 bases; nucleotides outside the gene matches: 13. DNA of the CDR3: TGCGCCAGCAGCCTGGGGGGACAGGTACTGGGGGAGACCCAGTACTTC. Amino acids: CASSLGGQVLGETQYF.

The chain uses TRBV2 and TRBJ2-1; 12 positions agree with TRBD1. Germline CDR1 is SNHLY and CDR2 is FYNNEI. Trimming removed 8 bases from V and 10 bases from J; junction bases left unmatched: 6. The CDR3 has 13 residues. For the CDR3, the DNA is TGTGCCAGCGGGGGACAGGGGGCAGGAGAGCAGTTCTTC. This codes for CASGGQGAGEQFF.

This clone occurred a few times. The chain combines TRBV9 with TRBJ2-7; 7 bases agree with TRBD1. This CDR3 contains 14 residues. Germline trimming cut 0 bases from V and 8 bases from J; bases unmatched to any gene: 8. Germline assignment: CDR1 SGDLS and CDR2 YYNGEE. The CDR3 sequence: CASSVDDRVSQQYF. The CDR3 coding sequence is TGTGCCAGCAGCGTAGACGACAGGGTATCGCAGCAGTACTTC.

The gene calls are TRBV9 and TRBJ1-4; 7 bases are a match to TRBD1. Germline values: CDR1 SGDLS, CDR2 YYNGEE. CDR3 size: 18 residues. The junction had 18 bases not matched to a gene; V was cut back by 2 bases and J by 8 bases. CDR3 bases: TGTGCCAGCAGCGTCCCTCGGCAGGGGGAAGGTGGTCGCGAAAAACTGTTTTTT. Translation: CASSVPRQGEGGREKLFF. Based on the CDR3 plus reference TRBV9 and TRBJ1-4, the full variable domain is DSGVTQTPKHLITATGQRVTLRCSPRSGDLSVYWYQQSLDQGLQFLIQYYNGEERAKGNILERFSAQQFPDLHSELNLSSLELGDSALYFCASSVPRQGEGGREKLFFGSGTQLSVL.

V usage is TRBV7-9 and J usage is TRBJ2-1; 8 nucleotides align to TRBD2. J lost 5 bases, V lost 6 bases, and 9 bases had no gene match. The germline gives CDR1 SEHNR, CDR2 FQNEAQ (reference sequence). The CDR3 has 15 amino acids. The CDR3 DNA is TGTGCCAGCAGATCAATAGCGGGAAGTAACAATGAGCAGTTCTTC. Encoded protein: CASRSIAGSNNEQFF.

The chain uses TRBV19 and TRBJ2-1; D gene unclear. There are 15 residues in the CDR3. V was clipped by 1 base and J by 5 bases, with 12 bases between them. CDR1 and CDR2 from the germline V gene are LNHDA and SQIVND (reference sequence). The CDR3 spells CASSIGQVVNNEQFF. The CDR3 DNA reads as TGTGCCAGTAGTATAGGGCAGGTAGTGAACAATGAGCAGTTCTTC. The full variable domain, with the rest looked up from reference TRBV19 and TRBJ2-1, is DGGITQSPKYLFRKEGQNVTLSCEQNLNHDAMYWYRQDPGQGLRLIYYSQIVNDFQKGDIAEGYSVSREKKESFPLTVTSAQKNPTAFYLCASSIGQVVNNEQFFGPGTRLTVL.

The chain uses TRBV2 and TRBJ1-2; tentative D call: TRBD1 (5 bases). This CDR3 is built from 11 residues. Trimming took 11 bases from V and 9 from J, leaving 16 bases between them. The germline gives CDR1 SNHLY, CDR2 FYNNEI. The CDR3 sequence: CASGGAQSYTF. DNA of the CDR3: TGTGCCTCCGGAGGGGCACAGAGCTACACCTTC.

V usage is TRBV6-1 and J usage is TRBJ2-5; 9 bases are shared with TRBD1. After removal of 6 bases from V and 5 bases from J, the junction contained 10 bases not matched to a gene. The CDR3 has 15 residues. The germline gives CDR1 MNHNS, CDR2 SASEGT. CDR3 residues: CASSMGQGRWETQYF. The DNA for the CDR3 is TGTGCCAGCAGCATGGGACAGGGCCGGTGGGAGACCCAGTACTTC.

This rearrangement joins TRBV13 to TRBJ1-1; 7 bases are shared with TRBD1. The V gene's germline CDR1 is PRHDT and CDR2 FYEKMQ (reference sequence). This CDR3 spans 13 amino acids. J gave up 4 bases and V 7 bases, and 6 bases lay outside the gene matches. The CDR3 DNA is TGTGCCAGCAACGACAGGGCCAGCACTGAAGCTTTCTTT. Protein sequence: CASNDRASTEAFF.

The chain links TRBV5-1 to TRBJ2-5; 7 positions agree with TRBD2. The CDR3 loop spans 16 amino acids. Germline V lookup: CDR1 SGHRS, CDR2 YFSETQ. Losses at the gene ends were 5 bases for V and 3 bases for J; bases not matched to a gene: 13. CDR3 amino acids: CASSSQAGGVEETQYF. DNA for the CDR3: TGCGCCAGCAGTTCCCAAGCTGGGGGGGTGGAAGAGACCCAGTACTTC.

For the CDR3, the DNA is TGTGCCTGGAGTGCAATGGAGACCCAGTACTTC. Encoded protein: CAWSAMETQYF. This chain joins TRBV30 and TRBJ2-5; no reliable D call. The germline V gene encodes CDR1 GTSNPN and CDR2 SVGIG (reference sequence). There are 11 residues in the CDR3. V lost 1 base and J 5 bases, leaving 5 bases between the germline ends.

The rearrangement uses TRBV9 and TRBJ1-2, with D perhaps TRBD1 (5 bases). V lost 3 bases to trimming and J lost 7 bases, with 22 bases between them. This CDR3 region has 16 residues. Germline V CDR1 and CDR2: SGDLS, YYNGEE. The CDR3 DNA sequence: TGTGCCAGCAGCGAACGAATCGCCCGCCCGGGGGTTGGCTACACCTTC. Protein sequence: CASSERIARPGVGYTF. The variable domain in full, completed from reference TRBV9 and TRBJ1-2, reads DSGVTQTPKHLITATGQRVTLRCSPRSGDLSVYWYQQSLDQGLQFLIQYYNGEERAKGNILERFSAQQFPDLHSELNLSSLELGDSALYFCASSERIARPGVGYTFGSGTRLTVV.

The J gene is TRBJ1-6, the V gene TRBV27; 8 bases are shared with TRBD1. Trimming cost V 2 bases and J 11 bases; bases outside gene matches: 5. The CDR3 is made up of 14 amino acids. CDR1 is MNHEY and CDR2 is SMNVEV in the germline V gene (reference sequence). CDR3: CASSLNRGRTPLHF. The CDR3 DNA reads TGTGCCAGCAGTTTAAACAGGGGGAGAACACCCCTCCACTTT.

The gene calls are TRBV5-6 and TRBJ2-5, with 11 bases that match TRBD1. The germline V gene has CDR1 SGHDT and CDR2 YYEEEE. The J segment lost 5 bases and the V segment lost 2 bases, leaving 5 bases of the junction unmatched. The CDR3 consists of 15 residues. DNA for the CDR3: TGTGCCAGCAGCTTTGGACAGGGGGCGACGGAGACCCAGTACTTC. Its translation is CASSFGQGATETQYF.

The table lists this clone with a few counts. J is TRBJ1-3 and V is TRBV9; 9 nucleotides align to TRBD1. The CDR3 is 15 amino acids. Germline trimming cut 1 base from V and 8 bases from J; bases unmatched to any gene: 7. The germline V gene encodes CDR1 SGDLS and CDR2 YYNGEE. CDR3 amino acids: CASSVTGGDWDTIYF. CDR3 DNA sequence: TGTGCCAGCAGCGTAACAGGGGGCGATTGGGACACCATATATTTT. Together with reference TRBV9 and TRBJ1-3, the CDR3 gives the full variable domain: DSGVTQTPKHLITATGQRVTLRCSPRSGDLSVYWYQQSLDQGLQFLIQYYNGEERAKGNILERFSAQQFPDLHSELNLSSLELGDSALYFCASSVTGGDWDTIYFGEGSWLTVV.

The V and J genes are TRBV7-9 and TRBJ1-2; D might be TRBD1 (5 bases). Trimming removed 1 base from V and 8 bases from J, with 11 bases in between. Germline CDR1 and CDR2: SEHNR and FQNEAQ (reference sequence). CDR3 length: 13 residues. This CDR3 is CASSLGEGYGYTF. CDR3 sequence (DNA): TGTGCCAGCAGCTTAGGGGAGGGGTACGGCTACACCTTC.

The chain uses TRBV11-2 and TRBJ1-5; 9 bases map to TRBD1. Germline V gene sequence: CDR1 SGHAT, CDR2 FQNNGV. This CDR3 comprises 15 residues. J was trimmed by 5 bases and V by 3 bases; bases with no gene match: 5. The CDR3 DNA sequence: TGTGCCAGCAGCTTTGGCACAGGGGGCCATCAGCCCCAGCATTTT. Translated: CASSFGTGGHQPQHF.

The V gene is TRBV27, the J gene TRBJ1-2, with D perhaps TRBD1 (5 bases). The germline gives CDR1 MNHEY, CDR2 SMNVEV (reference sequence). Trimming stripped 5 bases from V and 4 bases from J, with 11 bases between. The CDR3 runs 13 residues. This CDR3 is CASSPFGGYGYTF. In DNA, the CDR3 is TGTGCCAGCAGTCCCTTCGGGGGCTATGGCTACACCTTC.

The J gene is TRBJ2-1, the V gene TRBV9, with D possibly being TRBD2 (5 bases). Germline V gene data show CDR1 as SGDLS and CDR2 as YYNGEE. V lost 2 bases, J lost 8 bases, and 17 bases lay in between. This CDR3 contains 15 residues. For the CDR3, the DNA is TGTGCCAGCAGCGTTGGGCTAGGGAGTGTCGATGAGCAGTTCTTC. Residues: CASSVGLGSVDEQFF.

V and J are TRBV30 and TRBJ1-2; no firm D call. The CDR3 totals 13 residues. Trimming pared 3 bases from V and 7 bases from J, leaving 15 bases between. CDR1 is GTSNPN, CDR2 SVGIG, per germline (reference sequence). The CDR3 loop is CAWSPGRGSGYTF. CDR3 DNA sequence: TGTGCCTGGAGCCCCGGGCGAGGGTCTGGCTACACCTTC.

This chain joins TRBV5-8 and TRBJ1-1; TRBD1 is a possible D gene (6 bases). The V and J ends lost 4 bases and 4 bases respectively, with 8 bases between them. This CDR3 has 12 residues. In germline, CDR1 is SGHTS, CDR2 YDEGEE. The CDR3 here is CASSPGATEAFF. The CDR3 DNA follows: TGTGCCAGCAGCCCAGGGGCCACTGAAGCTTTCTTT.